This is a list of T cell receptor beta chains from one sample in a study of siplizumab effects on memory and regulatory T cells. The assay was immunoSEQ multiplex PCR, and TCRdb's table has in-frame clones only and misses some. Counted here are 110,000 or so clones, 90% to 95% occurring once; the ten biggest clones make up about 0.75%. Sample: Tregs sorted from blood. These receptors were collected from a human donor in good health. The CDR3 runs from the conserved cysteine through the conserved F or W. A D gene is named only where the DNA matches it firmly. Only some rows state a clone size, as once, few, many or a class for expanded clones.

J,V,D,size,CDR3,DNA
TRBJ2-3,TRBV5-4,TRBD2,once,CASSLDQRDSRGSDTQYF,TGTGCCAGCAGCTTAGACCAGCGGGACTCGAGAGGGTCCGATACGCAGTATTTT
TRBJ2-2,TRBV4-2,NA,NA,CASSYGNTGELFF,TGTGCCAGCAGCTACGGGAACACCGGGGAGCTGTTTTTT
TRBJ2-7,TRBV6-5,NA,NA,CASSRDTNSYEQYF,TGTGCCAGCAGCCGGGACACAAATTCCTACGAGCAGTACTTC
TRBJ1-1,TRBV18,NA,NA,CASSPQEPNTEAFF,TGTGCCAGCTCACCACAGGAGCCGAACACTGAAGCTTTCTTT
TRBJ2-7,TRBV6-5,NA,once,CASSYIGGSGNEQYF,TGTGCCAGCAGTTACATAGGCGGTTCGGGCAACGAGCAGTACTTC
TRBJ1-1,TRBV30,NA,NA,CAWSLSGTANTEAFF,TGTGCCTGGAGTCTTTCGGGGACGGCGAACACTGAAGCTTTCTTT
TRBJ2-7,TRBV6-5,NA,NA,CASRRGGVLPYEQYF,TGTGCCAGCCGGAGGGGGGGGGTGCTCCCCTACGAGCAGTACTTC
TRBJ2-3,TRBV4-2,NA,NA,CASSQGGDLDTQYF,TGTGCCAGCAGCCAAGGTGGTGACTTGGATACGCAGTATTTT
TRBJ2-3,TRBV18,NA,once,CASSPQRDTQYF,TGTGCCAGCTCACCACAGAGAGATACGCAGTATTTT
TRBJ2-1,TRBV5-1,NA,NA,CASSSTGGGDEQFF,TGCGCCAGCAGCTCGACAGGTGGGGGGGATGAGCAGTTCTTC
TRBJ1-2,TRBV6-5,NA,NA,CASRGFRGYTF,TGTGCCAGCAGGGGGTTCCGCGGCTACACCTTC
TRBJ2-7,TRBV10-3,NA,NA,CAISEFAGLYEQYF,TGTGCCATCAGTGAGTTTGCGGGTCTCTACGAGCAGTACTTC
TRBJ2-1,TRBV5-6,NA,NA,CASSFRGAPYNEQFF,TGTGCCAGCAGCTTTCGGGGGGCTCCCTACAATGAGCAGTTCTTC
TRBJ2-1,TRBV5-1,NA,NA,CASSLGGLSYNEQFF,TGCGCCAGCAGCTTGGGGGGACTCTCCTACAATGAGCAGTTCTTC
TRBJ1-3,TRBV9,NA,NA,CASSVGDTRNTIYF,TGTGCCAGCAGCGTAGGAGACACGAGAAACACCATATATTTT
TRBJ1-1,TRBV5-6,NA,NA,CASSLNRVEAFF,TGTGCCAGCAGCTTAAATAGGGTTGAAGCTTTCTTT
TRBJ1-2,TRBV2,NA,NA,CASSRANYGYTF,TGTGCCAGCAGTAGGGCTAACTATGGCTACACCTTC
TRBJ2-3,TRBV10-3,TRBD1,NA,CAITAGGAGTDTQYF,TGTGCCATCACGGCAGGGGGCGCAGGCACAGATACGCAGTATTTT
TRBJ1-5,TRBV27,TRBD1,NA,CASSRDRPNQPQHF,TGTGCCAGCAGTCGGGACAGACCCAATCAGCCCCAGCATTTT
TRBJ2-7,TRBV7-8,NA,NA,CASSNTYEQYF,TGTGCCAGCAGCAACACCTACGAGCAGTACTTC
TRBJ1-1,TRBV7-9,NA,NA,CASSFYSGSGTEAFF,TGTGCCAGCAGCTTTTATTCAGGGTCCGGCACTGAAGCTTTCTTT
TRBJ1-2,TRBV6-5,TRBD1,NA,CASRRTGFGYTF,TGTGCCAGCAGAAGGACAGGGTTCGGCTACACCTTC
TRBJ1-1,TRBV5-4,TRBD1,NA,CASSRDRAIQNTEAFF,TGTGCCAGCAGCAGGGACAGGGCGATTCAGAACACTGAAGCTTTCTTT
TRBJ2-7,TRBV18,NA,NA,CASSQTHGGPYEQYF,TGTGCCAGCTCACAGACGCACGGGGGCCCCTACGAGCAGTACTTC
TRBJ2-7,TRBV7-6,TRBD2,NA,CASSYTSGGSHEQYF,TGTGCCAGCAGCTATACTAGCGGGGGGTCCCACGAGCAGTACTTC
TRBJ2-7,TRBV18,NA,NA,CASSPLAPSAHEQYF,TGTGCCAGCTCCCCCCTGGCGCCCAGCGCCCACGAGCAGTACTTC
TRBJ1-1,TRBV11-2,NA,NA,CASGPPGSTEAFF,TGTGCCAGCGGCCCCCCCGGGAGCACTGAAGCTTTCTTT
TRBJ1-1,TRBV5-1,NA,NA,CASASRGESTEAFF,TGCGCCAGCGCCAGTCGGGGGGAGAGCACTGAAGCTTTCTTT
TRBJ2-7,TRBV2,TRBD1,NA,CASNPGQGFREQYF,TGTGCCAGCAACCCGGGACAGGGGTTTCGGGAGCAGTACTTC
TRBJ1-2,TRBV6-6,NA,NA,CASTGTFYGYTF,TGTGCCAGTACCGGGACATTTTATGGCTACACCTTC
TRBJ1-1,TRBV25-1,NA,NA,CASSDGTVFRGGEAFF,TGTGCCAGCAGTGATGGGACGGTCTTTAGAGGTGGTGAAGCTTTCTTT
TRBJ1-5,TRBV27,NA,NA,CASASRSNQPQHF,TGTGCCAGCGCCTCCAGGAGCAATCAGCCCCAGCATTTT
TRBJ2-3,TRBV6-6,TRBD2,NA,CASSPRLAALTDTQYF,TGTGCCAGCAGTCCCAGACTAGCGGCCCTCACAGATACGCAGTATTTT
TRBJ2-3,TRBV27,NA,NA,CASTSQQGSIHTQYF,TGTGCCAGCACATCCCAACAGGGAAGCATTCATACGCAGTATTTT
TRBJ1-2,TRBV6-1,NA,NA,CASSVIAGGPRSDGYTF,TGTGCCAGCAGTGTTATCGCGGGCGGGCCGCGGTCGGATGGCTACACCTTC
TRBJ2-7,TRBV7-7,NA,NA,CASSPPGGASYEQYF,TGTGCCAGCAGCCCCCCAGGAGGGGCCAGCTACGAGCAGTACTTC
TRBJ2-1,TRBV9,NA,NA,CASKNWSNEQFF,TGTGCCAGCAAAAATTGGAGCAATGAGCAGTTCTTC
TRBJ1-6,TRBV19,NA,once,CASSWGLGASPLHF,TGTGCCAGTAGTTGGGGACTAGGGGCTTCACCCCTCCACTTT
TRBJ1-3,TRBV19,NA,NA,CASSIRLSSSGNTIYF,TGTGCCAGTAGTATAAGGCTTTCGAGCTCTGGAAACACCATATATTTT
TRBJ2-1,TRBV10-3,TRBD2,NA,CAISESRVGTSFNEQFF,TGTGCCATCAGTGAGTCGCGGGTTGGGACTAGCTTCAATGAGCAGTTCTTC
TRBJ2-2,TRBV5-4,TRBD2,once,CASSLTSGGASNTGELFF,TGTGCCAGCAGCCTAACTAGCGGGGGGGCCTCGAACACCGGGGAGCTGTTTTTT
TRBJ1-6,TRBV6-6,NA,NA,CASSWLENRNNSPLHF,TGTGCCAGCAGTTGGCTGGAGAACAGAAATAATTCACCCCTCCACTTT
TRBJ2-7,TRBV5-1,TRBD2,NA,CASSSGLAEGYEQYF,TGCGCCAGCAGCTCCGGACTAGCGGAGGGATACGAGCAGTACTTC
TRBJ1-2,TRBV5-4,NA,NA,CASSLGGGDPNYGYTF,TGTGCCAGCAGCTTGGGCGGGGGGGATCCTAACTATGGCTACACCTTC
TRBJ1-4,TRBV5-4,NA,once,CASSSATGIKLFF,TGTGCCAGCAGCTCAGCCACAGGGATAAAACTGTTTTTT
TRBJ1-3,TRBV6-6,NA,once,CASSPRGRAGNTIYF,TGTGCCAGCAGTCCCAGGGGCAGAGCTGGAAACACCATATATTTT